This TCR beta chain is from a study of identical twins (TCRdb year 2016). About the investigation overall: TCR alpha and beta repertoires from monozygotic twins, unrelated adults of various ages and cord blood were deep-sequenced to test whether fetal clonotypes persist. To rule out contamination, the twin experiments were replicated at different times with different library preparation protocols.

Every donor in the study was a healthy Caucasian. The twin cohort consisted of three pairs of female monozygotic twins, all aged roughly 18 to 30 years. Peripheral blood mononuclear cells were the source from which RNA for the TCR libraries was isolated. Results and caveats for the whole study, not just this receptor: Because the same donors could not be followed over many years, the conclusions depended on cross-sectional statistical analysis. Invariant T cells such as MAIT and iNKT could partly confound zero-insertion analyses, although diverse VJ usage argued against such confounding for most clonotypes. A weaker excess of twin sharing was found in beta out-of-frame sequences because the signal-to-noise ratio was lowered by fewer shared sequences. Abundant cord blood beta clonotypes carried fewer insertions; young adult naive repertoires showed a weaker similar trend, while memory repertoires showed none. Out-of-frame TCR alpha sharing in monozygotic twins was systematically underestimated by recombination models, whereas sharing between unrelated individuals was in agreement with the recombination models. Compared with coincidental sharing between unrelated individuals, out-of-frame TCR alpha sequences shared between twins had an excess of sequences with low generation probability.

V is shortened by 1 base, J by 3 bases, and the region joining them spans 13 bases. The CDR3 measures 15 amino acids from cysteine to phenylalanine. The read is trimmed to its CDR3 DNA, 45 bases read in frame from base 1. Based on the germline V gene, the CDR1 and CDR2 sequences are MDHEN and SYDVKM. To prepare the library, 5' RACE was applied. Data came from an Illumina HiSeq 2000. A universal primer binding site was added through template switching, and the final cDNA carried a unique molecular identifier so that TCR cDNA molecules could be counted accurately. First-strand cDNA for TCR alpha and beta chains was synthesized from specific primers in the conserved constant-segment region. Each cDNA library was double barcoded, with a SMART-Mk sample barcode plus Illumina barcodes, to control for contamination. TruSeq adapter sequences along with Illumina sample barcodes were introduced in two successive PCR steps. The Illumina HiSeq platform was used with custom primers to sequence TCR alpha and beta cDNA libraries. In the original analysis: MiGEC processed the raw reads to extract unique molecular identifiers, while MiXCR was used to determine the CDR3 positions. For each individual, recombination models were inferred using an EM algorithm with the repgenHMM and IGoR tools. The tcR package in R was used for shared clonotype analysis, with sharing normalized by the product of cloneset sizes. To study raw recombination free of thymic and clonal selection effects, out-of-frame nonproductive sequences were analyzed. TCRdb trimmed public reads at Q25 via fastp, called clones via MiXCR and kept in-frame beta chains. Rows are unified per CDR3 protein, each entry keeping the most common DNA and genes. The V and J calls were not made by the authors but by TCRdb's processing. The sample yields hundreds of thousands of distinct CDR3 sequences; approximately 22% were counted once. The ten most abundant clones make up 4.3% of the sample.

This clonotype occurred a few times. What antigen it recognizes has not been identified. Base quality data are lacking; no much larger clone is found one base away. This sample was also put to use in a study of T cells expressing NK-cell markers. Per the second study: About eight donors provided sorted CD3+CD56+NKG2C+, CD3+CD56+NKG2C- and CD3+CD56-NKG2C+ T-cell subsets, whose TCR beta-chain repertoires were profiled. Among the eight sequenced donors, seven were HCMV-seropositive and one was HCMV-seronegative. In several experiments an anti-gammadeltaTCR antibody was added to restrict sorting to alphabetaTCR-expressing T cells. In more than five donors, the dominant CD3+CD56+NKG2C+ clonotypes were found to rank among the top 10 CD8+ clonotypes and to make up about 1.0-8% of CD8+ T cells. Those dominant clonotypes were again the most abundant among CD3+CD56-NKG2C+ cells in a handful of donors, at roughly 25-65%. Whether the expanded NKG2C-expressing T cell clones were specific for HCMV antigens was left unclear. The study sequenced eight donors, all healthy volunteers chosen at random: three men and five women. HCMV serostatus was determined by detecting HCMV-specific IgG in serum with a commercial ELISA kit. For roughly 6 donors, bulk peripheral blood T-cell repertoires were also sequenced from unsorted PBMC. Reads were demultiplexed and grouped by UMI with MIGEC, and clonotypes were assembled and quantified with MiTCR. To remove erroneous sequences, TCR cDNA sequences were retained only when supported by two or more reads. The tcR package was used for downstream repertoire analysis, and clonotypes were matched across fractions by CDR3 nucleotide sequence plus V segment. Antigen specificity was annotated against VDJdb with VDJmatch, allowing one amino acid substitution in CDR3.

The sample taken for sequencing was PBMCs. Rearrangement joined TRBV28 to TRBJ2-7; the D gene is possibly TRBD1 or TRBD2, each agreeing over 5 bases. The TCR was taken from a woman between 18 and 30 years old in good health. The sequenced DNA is TGTGCCAGCAGTTTATATGGGGGAAGGGGCTACGAGCAGTACTTC. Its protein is CASSLYGGRGYEQYF.